The entry below describes one TCR beta chain. What antigen it recognizes has not been identified. No clone much larger than this one lies a single base away; base qualities are absent. The sample is drawn from a study of blood T cell repertoires in COVID-19 (TCRdb year 2020). Context from the whole study: Samples covering the acute and convalescent phases of COVID-19 were provided by collaborators in the United States, Italy and Spain. Where HLA class I and class II types were available, the types were taken from metadata supplied by the sample provider, not from assay-based typing. The samples were drawn from the first 160 participants of the ongoing ImmuneRACE study and from over 950 subjects provided by 6 global collaborators. The material from the prospective study consisted of cDNA or gDNA derived from T cells, B-cell-depleted T cells, or PBMCs. A freely available public database, intended as a resource for researchers studying the immune response to SARS-CoV-2, is where the repertoires were released. Nearly every sample came with metadata listing a de-identified subject ID, COVID-19 status, age in years and sex. The dataset comprised deeply sampled blood TCRbeta repertoires from subjects exposed to, actively infected with, or recovered from COVID-19. What the work shows at the level of the full study, not this receptor alone: How much clinical and demographic metadata was included differed by source and by participant, and the metadata was provided uncurated.

The immunoSEQ Assay, a bias-controlled multiplex PCR, was used to amplify TCRbeta CDR3 regions from genomic DNA. On the study's bioinformatics: The number of nucleated cells in each sample was estimated from the amplification of reference gene primers within the assay. To quantify the absolute abundance of each unique TCRbeta CDR3 rearrangement, sequence reads were collapsed and filtered. For each sample, productive Simpson clonality was calculated as the square root of Simpson's diversity index across productive rearrangements. The table comes from immuneACCESS by way of TCRdb, which keeps in-frame sequences with V and J called. Part of the clones is missing from these tables; in studies checked, under half for an unresolved V gene and the rest for unknown reasons. That table supplies the V and J calls and clone size; D and trimming were determined from the DNA. This sample holds roughly 140,000 clones; approximately 90% were observed only once. The top ten hold 11% of the sample.

Collaborating institutions collected whole blood in K2EDTA tubes following their own protocols. For TCRbeta analysis, collaborators shipped samples in one of three forms: frozen whole blood, isolated PBMCs, or DNA extracted from either of those sample types. CDR1 and CDR2, per the germline V gene (reference sequence), are LGHDT and YNNKEL. Ends trimmed: V by 1 base, J by 0 bases; bases unmatched to a gene: 5. The CDR3 contains 18 residues, cysteine and phenylalanine counted. The CDR3 DNA has 54 bases and is translated from base 1. This clonotype originated in an elderly woman with acute or convalescent COVID-19. The chain joins TRBV3-1 (or the pseudogene TRBV3-2) to TRBJ2-2, with TRBD2 matching 10 junction bases. The specimen was peripheral blood. The CDR3 protein: CASSQGLAGGANTGELFF. The DNA reads as follows: TGTGCCAGCAGCCAAGGCTTAGCGGGGGGTGCGAACACCGGGGAGCTGTTTTTT.